This T cell receptor beta chain was captured by sequencing in a study of T cell changes during pregnancy in multiple sclerosis (dated by TCRdb to about 2019). Some background on the complete study: The study looked at changes in the T cell repertoire across pregnancy in women with multiple sclerosis.

The junction shows trimming of 0 bases on V and 6 bases on J, and the gene matches do not reach 6 bases of it. CDR1 LGHNA and CDR2 YNFKEQ were looked up in the germline V gene. From the cysteine up to the phenylalanine, the CDR3 has a length of 16 residues. The entry retains the CDR3 DNA only, 48 bases that are in frame from base 1. Library creation used the immunoSEQ multiplex PCR assay. In TCRdb, the immuneACCESS table is reduced to in-frame sequences with V and J assigned. These tables do not hold every clone; where another copy was compared, an unresolved V gene accounts for under half, and the others remain unexplained. The sample has 79,000 or so clones on record, less than 90% of them singletons. Together, the top ten hold 3.3% of the sample. This clone has a count of ten or more. It lacks a known antigen. It has no much larger one-base neighbor in the sample; base qualities were not kept.

Sample: peripheral blood, taken before pregnancy. The TCR sequence derives from a female donor with multiple sclerosis, enrolled in a pregnancy study. The receptor chain draws on TRBV4-2 and TRBJ2-1; 9 bases in the junction line up with TRBD2. The DNA is TGTGCCAGCAGCCAAGAGGGCGGGGGGGAAATCAATGAGCAGTTCTTC. Its protein is CASSQEGGGEINEQFF.